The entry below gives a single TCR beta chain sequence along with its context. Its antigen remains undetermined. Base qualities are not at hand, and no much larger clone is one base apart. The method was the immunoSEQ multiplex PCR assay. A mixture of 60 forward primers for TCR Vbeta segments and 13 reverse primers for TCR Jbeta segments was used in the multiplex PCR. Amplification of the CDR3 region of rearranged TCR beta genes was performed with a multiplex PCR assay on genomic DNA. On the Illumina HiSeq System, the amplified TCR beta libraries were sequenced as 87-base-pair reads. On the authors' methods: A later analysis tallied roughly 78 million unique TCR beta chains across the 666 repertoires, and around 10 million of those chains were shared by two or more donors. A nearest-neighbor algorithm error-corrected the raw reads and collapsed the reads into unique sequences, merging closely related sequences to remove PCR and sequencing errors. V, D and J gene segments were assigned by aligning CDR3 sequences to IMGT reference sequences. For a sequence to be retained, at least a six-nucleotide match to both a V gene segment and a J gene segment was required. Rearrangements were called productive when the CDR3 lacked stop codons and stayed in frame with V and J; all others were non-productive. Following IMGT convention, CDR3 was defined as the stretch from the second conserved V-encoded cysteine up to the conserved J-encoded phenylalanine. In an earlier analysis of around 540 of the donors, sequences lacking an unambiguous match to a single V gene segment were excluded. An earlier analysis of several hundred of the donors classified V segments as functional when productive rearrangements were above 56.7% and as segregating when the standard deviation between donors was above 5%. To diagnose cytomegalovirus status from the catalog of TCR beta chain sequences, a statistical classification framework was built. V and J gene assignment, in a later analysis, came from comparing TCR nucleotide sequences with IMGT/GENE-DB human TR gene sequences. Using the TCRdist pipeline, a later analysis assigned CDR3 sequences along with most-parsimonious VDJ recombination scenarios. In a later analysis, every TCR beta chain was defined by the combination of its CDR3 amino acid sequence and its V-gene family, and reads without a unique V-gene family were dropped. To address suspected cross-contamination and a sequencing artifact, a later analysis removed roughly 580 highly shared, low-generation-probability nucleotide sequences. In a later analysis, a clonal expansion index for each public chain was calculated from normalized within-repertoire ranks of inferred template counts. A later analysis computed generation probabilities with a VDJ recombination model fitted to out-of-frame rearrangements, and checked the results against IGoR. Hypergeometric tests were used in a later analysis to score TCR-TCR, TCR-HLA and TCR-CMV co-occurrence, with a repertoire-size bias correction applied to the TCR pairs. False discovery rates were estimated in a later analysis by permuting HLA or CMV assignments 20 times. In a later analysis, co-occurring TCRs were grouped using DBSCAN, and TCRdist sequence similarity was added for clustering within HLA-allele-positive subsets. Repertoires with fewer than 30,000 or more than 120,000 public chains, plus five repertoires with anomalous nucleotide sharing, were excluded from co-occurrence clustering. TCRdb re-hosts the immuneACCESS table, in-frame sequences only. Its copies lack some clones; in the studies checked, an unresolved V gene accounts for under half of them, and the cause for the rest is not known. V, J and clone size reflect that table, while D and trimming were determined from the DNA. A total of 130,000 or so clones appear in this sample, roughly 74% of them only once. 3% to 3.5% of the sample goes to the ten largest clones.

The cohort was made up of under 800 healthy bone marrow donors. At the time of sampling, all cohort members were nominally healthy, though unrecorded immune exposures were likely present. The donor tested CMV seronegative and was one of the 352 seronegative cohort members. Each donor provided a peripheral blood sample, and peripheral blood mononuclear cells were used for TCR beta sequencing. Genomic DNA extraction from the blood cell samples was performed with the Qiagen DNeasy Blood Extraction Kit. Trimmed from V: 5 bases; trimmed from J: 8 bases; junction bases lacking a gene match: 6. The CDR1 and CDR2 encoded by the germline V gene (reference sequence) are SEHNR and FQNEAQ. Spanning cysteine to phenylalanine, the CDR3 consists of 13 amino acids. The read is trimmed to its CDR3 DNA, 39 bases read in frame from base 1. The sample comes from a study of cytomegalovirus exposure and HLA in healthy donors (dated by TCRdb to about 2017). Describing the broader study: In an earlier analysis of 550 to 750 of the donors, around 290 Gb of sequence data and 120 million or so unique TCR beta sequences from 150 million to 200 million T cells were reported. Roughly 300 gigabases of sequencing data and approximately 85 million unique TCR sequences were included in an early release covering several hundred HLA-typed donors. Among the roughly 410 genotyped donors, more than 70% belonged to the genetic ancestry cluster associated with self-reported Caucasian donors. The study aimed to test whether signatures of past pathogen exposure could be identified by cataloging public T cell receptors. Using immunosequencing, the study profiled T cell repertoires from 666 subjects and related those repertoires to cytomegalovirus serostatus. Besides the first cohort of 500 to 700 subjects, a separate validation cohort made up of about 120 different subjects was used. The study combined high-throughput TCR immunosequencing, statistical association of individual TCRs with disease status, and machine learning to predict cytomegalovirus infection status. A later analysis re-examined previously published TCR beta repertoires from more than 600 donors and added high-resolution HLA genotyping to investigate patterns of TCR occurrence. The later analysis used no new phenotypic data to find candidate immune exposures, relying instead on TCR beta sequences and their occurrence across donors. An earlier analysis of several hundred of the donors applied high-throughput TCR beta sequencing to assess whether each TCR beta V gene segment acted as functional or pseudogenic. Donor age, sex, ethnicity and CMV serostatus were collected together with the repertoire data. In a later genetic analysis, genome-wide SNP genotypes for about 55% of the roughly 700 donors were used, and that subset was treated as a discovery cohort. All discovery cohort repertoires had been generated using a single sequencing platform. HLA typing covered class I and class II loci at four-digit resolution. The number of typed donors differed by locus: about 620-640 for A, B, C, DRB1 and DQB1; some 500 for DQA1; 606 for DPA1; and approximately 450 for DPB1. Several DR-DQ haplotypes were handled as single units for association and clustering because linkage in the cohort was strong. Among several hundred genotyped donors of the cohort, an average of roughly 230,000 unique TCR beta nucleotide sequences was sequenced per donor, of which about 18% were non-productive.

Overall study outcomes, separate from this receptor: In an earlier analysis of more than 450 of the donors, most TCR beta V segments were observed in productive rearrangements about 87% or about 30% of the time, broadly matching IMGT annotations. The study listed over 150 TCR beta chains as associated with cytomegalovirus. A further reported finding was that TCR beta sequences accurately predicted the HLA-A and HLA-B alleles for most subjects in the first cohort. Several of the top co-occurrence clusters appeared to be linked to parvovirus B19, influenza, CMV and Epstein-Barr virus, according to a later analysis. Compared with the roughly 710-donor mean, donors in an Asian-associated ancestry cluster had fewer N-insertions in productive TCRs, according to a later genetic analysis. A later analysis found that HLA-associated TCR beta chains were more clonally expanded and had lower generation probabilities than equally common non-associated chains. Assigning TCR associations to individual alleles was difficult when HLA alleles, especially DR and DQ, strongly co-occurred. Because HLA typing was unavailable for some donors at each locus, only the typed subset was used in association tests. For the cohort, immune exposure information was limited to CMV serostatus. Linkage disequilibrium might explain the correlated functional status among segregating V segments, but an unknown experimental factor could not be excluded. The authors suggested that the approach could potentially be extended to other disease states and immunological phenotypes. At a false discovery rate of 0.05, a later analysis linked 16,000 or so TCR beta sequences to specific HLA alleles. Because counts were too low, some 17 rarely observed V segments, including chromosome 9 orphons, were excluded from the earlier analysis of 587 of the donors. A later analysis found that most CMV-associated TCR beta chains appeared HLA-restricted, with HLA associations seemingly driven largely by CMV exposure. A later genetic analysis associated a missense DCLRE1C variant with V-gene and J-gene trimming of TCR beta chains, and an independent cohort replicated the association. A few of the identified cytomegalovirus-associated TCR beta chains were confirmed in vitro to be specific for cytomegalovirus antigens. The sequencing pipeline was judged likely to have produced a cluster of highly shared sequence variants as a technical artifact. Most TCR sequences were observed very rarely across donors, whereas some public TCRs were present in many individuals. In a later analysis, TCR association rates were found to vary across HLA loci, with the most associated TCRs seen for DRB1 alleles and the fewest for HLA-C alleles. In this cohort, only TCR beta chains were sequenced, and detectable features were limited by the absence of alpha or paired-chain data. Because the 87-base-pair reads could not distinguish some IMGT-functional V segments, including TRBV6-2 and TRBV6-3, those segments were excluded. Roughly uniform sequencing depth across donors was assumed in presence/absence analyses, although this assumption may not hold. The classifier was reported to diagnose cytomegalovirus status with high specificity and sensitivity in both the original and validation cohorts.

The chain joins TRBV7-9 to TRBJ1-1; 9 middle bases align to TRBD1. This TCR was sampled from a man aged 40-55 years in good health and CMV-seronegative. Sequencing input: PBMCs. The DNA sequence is TGTGCCAGCAGCAGGACAGGGGAGTGCGAAGCTTTCTTT. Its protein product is CASSRTGECEAFF. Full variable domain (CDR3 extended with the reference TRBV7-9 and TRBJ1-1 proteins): DTGVSQNPRHKITKRGQNVTFRCDPISEHNRLYWYRQTLGQGPEFLTYFQNEAQLEKSRLLSDRFSAERPKGSFSTLEIQRTEQGDSAMYLCASSRTGECEAFFGQGTRLTVV.